This T cell receptor (beta chain) was documented in a study of blood T cell repertoires in COVID-19. Turning to the study itself: Samples of COVID-19 (acute and convalescent) were obtained from the United States, Italy and Spain.

Concerning this clone itself: Other nucleotide sequences from this sample produce the same CDR3.

Trimming took 4 bases from V and 1 from J, leaving 11 bases between them. Germline CDR1 SGHRS, CDR2 YFSETQ. The CDR3 contains 14 residues. In the source study's methods: Cell counts per sample came from amplifying reference gene primers. Sequencing was performed with immunoSEQ multiplex PCR; in TCRdb, only in-frame clones are kept and a portion is missing. D and trimming were read from the DNA, whereas the V and J calls and clone size are those reported in that table. The table records over 100,000 clones, 75% to 85% of them present only once. The sequence derives from a man in his 70s with acute or convalescent COVID-19. The chain uses TRBV5-1 and TRBJ1-1; possible D gene TRBD1, 6 bases. Sequencing was done on a sample of peripheral blood. In DNA form, the CDR3 reads TGCGCCAGCAGCCGGGAGGGACAGAACACTGAAGCTTTCTTT. This codes for CASSREGQNTEAFF.